This entry lists 14 T cell receptor beta chains sequenced from one sample in a study of T cells of healthy individuals. MiXCR was run by TCRdb on the 5' RACE reads, yielding one entry per CDR3 protein. The table has tens of thousands of distinct CDR3 sequences, 15% to 20% seen once. These TCRs come from a human donor in good health.

The genes are TRBV5-1 and TRBJ1-6; unclear D gene. Germline CDR1 and CDR2: SGHRS and YFSETQ. Trimming left V 0 bases short and J 10 bases short, with 14 bases between. The CDR3 loop spans 15 amino acids. The CDR3 nucleotides are TGCGCCAGCAGCTTGGACAGCGGGCCGCAATCACCCCTCCACTTT. Translation: CASSLDSGPQSPLHF. Full variable domain (missing parts from reference TRBV5-1 and TRBJ1-6): KAGVTQTPRYLIKTRGQQVTLSCSPISGHRSVSWYQQTPGQGLQFLFEYFSETQRNKGNFPGRFSGRQFSNSRSEMNVSTLELGDSALYLCASSLDSGPQSPLHFGNGTRLTVT.

This clonotype was counted a few times. The chain combines TRBV5-1 with TRBJ2-5; possible D gene TRBD2, 6 bases. The V and J ends lost 2 bases and 1 base respectively, with 9 bases between them. The CDR3 runs to 14 residues. Looked up from germline, CDR1 is SGHRS and CDR2 is YFSETQ. This CDR3 reads CASSLVGGQETQYF. The DNA of the CDR3 is TGCGCCAGCAGCTTAGTCGGGGGCCAAGAGACCCAGTACTTC.

A note on this clonotype: A much more abundant neighbour one base away suggests this may be a read error. This sequence joins TRBV24-1 and TRBJ1-5; D is possibly TRBD1 (6 bases). Germline values: CDR1 KGHDR, CDR2 SFDVKD. This CDR3 is 16 amino acids long. CDR3 nucleotides: TGTGTCACCAGTGATTCTCAGGACAGTTTCAATCAGCCCCAGCATTTT. It codes for CVTSDSQDSFNQPQHF.

This clonotype was seen many times. This chain connects TRBV27 to TRBJ2-1, with 12 nucleotides matching TRBD2. The CDR3 has 17 amino acids. The germline CDR1 and CDR2 sequences are MNHEY and SMNVEV (reference sequence). V was pared by 6 bases and J by 7 bases, with 13 bases of the junction left unmatched. The CDR3 region is CASRRLAGEGSINEQFF. CDR3 DNA sequence: TGTGCCAGCAGAAGACTAGCGGGAGAAGGTAGCATTAATGAGCAGTTCTTC.

This clonotype was recorded at least ten times. This chain uses TRBV28 with TRBJ2-5, with 9 bases aligning to TRBD1. The CDR3 has 15 amino acids. The trim removed 6 bases at V and 5 bases at J, leaving 10 bases unmatched. Germline loops: CDR1 MDHEN, CDR2 SYDVKM. The CDR3 here is CASRGRDRALETQYF. CDR3 nucleotides: TGTGCCAGCAGGGGACGGGACAGGGCCCTGGAGACCCAGTACTTC.

This clonotype was recorded a few times. The chain joins TRBV20-1 to TRBJ2-7, with 13 bases aligning to TRBD2. Germline V gene sequence: CDR1 DFQATT, CDR2 SNEGSKA (reference sequence). The CDR3 contains 14 residues. J was trimmed by 5 bases and V by 7 bases; bases with no gene match: 8. The CDR3 here is CSVPQGLAGNEQYF. CDR3 nucleotides: TGCAGTGTTCCCCAGGGACTAGCGGGGAACGAGCAGTACTTC.

In its sample, this clonotype was seen a few times. The chain uses TRBV20-1 and TRBJ1-3, with TRBD1 identical over 8 bases. With 3 bases clipped from V and 2 bases from J, the junction kept 3 bases outside the gene matches. The CDR3 loop spans 14 amino acids. CDR1 and CDR2 (germline): DFQATT, SNEGSKA (reference sequence). In nucleotides, the CDR3 is TGCAGTGCTAGCTGGGACAGGACTGGAAACACCATATATTTT. Its translation: CSASWDRTGNTIYF.

In this sample, this clonotype turned up many times. V is TRBV6-2 or TRBV6-3 and J is TRBJ2-1, with TRBD2 identical over 10 bases. CDR1 and CDR2 (germline): MNHEY, SVGEGT. The CDR3 totals 13 residues. Unmatched junction bases numbered 11, after V lost 5 bases and J lost 16 bases. The DNA of the CDR3 is TGTGCCAGCAGTCTATTAAGCGGGAGGGCACCCTTCTTC. This gives the protein CASSLLSGRAPFF.

This clonotype was counted a few times. The V gene is TRBV29-1, the J gene TRBJ2-1; 9 positions agree with TRBD2. The CDR3 is made up of 16 amino acids. Germline CDR1 and CDR2: SQVTM and ANQGSEA. V trimming: 7 bases; J trimming: 4 bases; junction bases outside the gene matches: 14. The CDR3 coding sequence is TGCAGCGCCCAGGGGACTAGCTTTTCCCCGTACAATGAGCAGTTCTTC. This codes for CSAQGTSFSPYNEQFF.

The sample holds many counts of this clonotype. The V and J genes are TRBV6-1 and TRBJ2-7; 7 positions match TRBD1. The CDR3 sequence is 15 residues long. CDR1 is MNHNS, CDR2 SASEGT, per germline. Germline trimming cut 0 bases from V and 2 bases from J; bases unmatched to any gene: 4. CDR3: CASSEADQGAYEQYF. CDR3 coding DNA: TGTGCCAGCAGTGAAGCGGACCAGGGGGCCTACGAGCAGTACTTC.

At least ten counts were recorded for this clonotype. The chain recombines TRBV6-1 with TRBJ1-2, with a weak D call TRBD1 (6 bases). CDR1 and CDR2 (germline): MNHNS, SASEGT. This CDR3 spans 13 amino acids. V shed 4 bases and J shed 6 bases, with 12 bases lying between them. CDR3 protein: CASSVGTINGYTF. In nucleotides, the CDR3 is TGTGCCAGCAGTGTCGGGACAATCAATGGCTACACCTTC.

This clonotype was counted many times. V usage is TRBV27 and J usage is TRBJ2-1; 14 nucleotides match TRBD2. CDR3 length equals 15 residues. J lost 10 bases, V lost 5 bases, and 7 bases had no gene match. The germline V gene has CDR1 MNHEY and CDR2 SMNVEV (reference sequence). The CDR3 is CASSLGTSGRGEQFF. The CDR3 DNA is TGTGCCAGCAGTCTGGGGACTAGCGGGAGAGGGGAGCAGTTCTTC.

This clonotype occurred many times. CDR3 in amino acids: CASSLRQGAETQYF. In nucleotides, the CDR3 is TGTGCCAGCAGTTTAAGGCAGGGGGCAGAGACCCAGTACTTC. V gene TRBV27 combines with J gene TRBJ2-5, with 8 bases aligning to TRBD1. Unmatched junction bases numbered 3, after V lost 2 bases and J lost 4 bases. The CDR3 extends over 14 amino acids. Germline V lookup: CDR1 MNHEY, CDR2 SMNVEV (reference sequence).

The V and J genes are TRBV28 and TRBJ2-6; D is undetermined. There are 22 residues in the CDR3. CDR1 and CDR2 (germline): MDHEN, SYDVKM. The germline V and J ends were trimmed by 2 bases and 0 bases, with 26 bases remaining between them. CDR3 DNA: TGTGCCAGCAGTTTAAACGGTGACGGTGCGTGGGTCCAGAGCTCTGGGGCCAACGTCCTGACTTTC. This gives the protein CASSLNGDGAWVQSSGANVLTF.